A single T cell receptor beta chain is shown here with its context. Seattle's enrolled individuals joined amid active infection and were then monitored longitudinally. The entry originates in a study of blood T cell repertoires in COVID-19. On the study more broadly: There were acute and convalescent COVID-19 samples, and they came from the United States, Italy and Spain. The analysed material was cDNA or gDNA that came from T cells, B-cell-depleted T cells, or PBMCs.

Per the authors' pipeline: Reference gene primers were amplified, and this amplification served to estimate nucleated cell counts. Method: immunoSEQ multiplex PCR; TCRdb's copy keeps in-frame clones and lacks some. The V and J calls and the clone size are those of that table, but D and trimming were determined from the DNA. The sample holds hundreds of thousands of clones; approximately 87% are singletons and the top ten take over 2%. Sequencing used peripheral blood. This sequence originates from a woman in her sixties or seventies with COVID-19, enrolled during active disease.

The CDR3 DNA sequence: TGTGCCAGCAGAAAAGACAGGGGGCGATTAACTTTCTTT. Translating gives CASRKDRGRLTFF. The chain employs TRBV6-5 and TRBJ1-1; 10 positions agree with TRBD1. V lost 6 bases and J lost 12; bases outside the gene matches: 10. This CDR3 is 13 amino acids long. The germline CDR1 and CDR2 sequences are MNHEY and SVGAGI.